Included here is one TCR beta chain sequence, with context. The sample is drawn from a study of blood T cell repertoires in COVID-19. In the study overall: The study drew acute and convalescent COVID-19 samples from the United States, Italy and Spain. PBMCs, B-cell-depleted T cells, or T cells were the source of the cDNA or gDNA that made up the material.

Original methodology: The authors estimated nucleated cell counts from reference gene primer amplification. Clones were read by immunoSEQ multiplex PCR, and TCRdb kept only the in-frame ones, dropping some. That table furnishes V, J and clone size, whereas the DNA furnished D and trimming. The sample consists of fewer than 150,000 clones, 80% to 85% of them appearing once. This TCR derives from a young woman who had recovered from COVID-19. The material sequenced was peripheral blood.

This CDR3 reads CASSFAARYGYTF. Here the CDR3 DNA reads TGTGCCAGCAGTTTCGCTGCGAGATATGGCTACACCTTC. This chain uses TRBV12-3 or TRBV12-4 with TRBJ1-2; D remains ambiguous. V lost 3 bases, J lost 5 bases, and 10 bases lay in between. The CDR3 runs 13 residues.